This note documents a single T cell receptor (beta chain) sequence. Antigen: not known. This record belongs to a study of early T cells in non-severe SARS-CoV-2 infection. The study's findings and limits: VDJdb matching skewed toward anti-spike CD8 responses, missing private and CD4 specificities.

Attachment of unique molecular identifiers was made to individual cDNA molecules. TCRdb passed the 5' RACE reads through MiXCR, listing each CDR3 protein once. The sample carries around 78,000 distinct CDR3 sequences, more than 13% recorded once. There are 13 residues in the CDR3. Germline CDR1 KGHSH, CDR2 LQKENI. V gave up 5 bases and J gave up 4 bases; unmatched junction bases: 2. The sequenced material came from whole blood. The gene calls are TRBV18 and TRBJ2-7, with TRBD1 matching 10 bases. The sequence was obtained from an adult who was a healthcare worker with PCR-confirmed SARS-CoV-2 infection or an uninfected control (not recorded which). CDR3 loop: CASSRDRGYEQYF. CDR3 sequence (DNA): TGTGCCAGCTCAAGGGACAGGGGATACGAGCAGTACTTC.